A selection of T cell receptor beta chains follows, all from one sample in a study of T cell responses to AZD1222 COVID-19 vaccine. Sequenced by immunoSEQ multiplex PCR; TCRdb stores in-frame clones only, minus some. The profile shows 110,000 or so clones, 75% to 90% of them singletons. The sequencing used peripheral blood, collected on day 0 of AZD1222 vaccination. These receptors were taken from an adult in good health. CDR3s include the opening cysteine and the closing phenylalanine or tryptophan. The D gene is left open where the match is weak. Clone sizes are given selectively: once, few, many, or a class where the clone is expanded.

v_call	d_call	j_call	clone_size	cdr3_aa	cdr3_nt
TRBV5-4	-	TRBJ2-4	-	CASSSSRNLKNIQYF	TGTGCCAGCAGCTCATCTAGGAATCTCAAAAACATTCAGTACTTC
TRBV20-1	-	TRBJ1-2	-	CSARTQGGYTF	TGCAGTGCTAGAACGCAGGGGGGCTACACCTTC
TRBV6-2/TRBV6-3	-	TRBJ2-7	-	CASSYWVGEQYF	TGTGCCAGCAGTTATTGGGTAGGCGAGCAGTACTTC
TRBV19	-	TRBJ1-2	-	CASSIADGSSSRGYTF	TGTGCCAGTAGTATAGCGGACGGGTCATCGAGTCGTGGCTACACCTTC
TRBV28	TRBD1	TRBJ1-6	-	CASIAGQGTSPLHF	TGTGCCAGCATCGCGGGACAGGGGACCTCACCCCTCCACTTT
TRBV18	-	TRBJ1-4	-	CASSPTVAANEKLFF	TGTGCCAGCTCACCGACTGTGGCGGCTAATGAAAAACTGTTTTTT
TRBV18	TRBD1	TRBJ2-5	-	CASSAYGTGFLSVEETQYF	TGTGCCAGCTCAGCTTACGGGACAGGGTTTCTATCGGTCGAAGAGACCCAGTACTTC
TRBV11-3	TRBD1	TRBJ2-7	-	CASSKGQGTYEQYF	TGTGCCAGCAGCAAGGGACAGGGGACTTACGAGCAGTACTTC
TRBV21-1	-	TRBJ2-1	-	CASRGQFNEQFF	TGTGCCAGCAGGGGACAGTTTAATGAGCAGTTCTTC
TRBV10-3	TRBD2	TRBJ2-2	-	CAINDGLAVTGELFF	TGTGCCATCAACGACGGACTAGCGGTCACCGGGGAGCTGTTTTTT
TRBV7-2	TRBD1	TRBJ2-3	-	CASRTDRGRPDTQYF	TGTGCCAGCAGAACCGACAGGGGGCGCCCAGATACGCAGTATTTT
TRBV7-2	-	TRBJ1-4	-	CASSRDQGWNEKLFF	TGTGCCAGCAGTCGCGATCAGGGGTGGAATGAAAAACTGTTTTTT
TRBV2	TRBD2	TRBJ2-7	-	CASEEGTTPSDEQYF	TGTGCCAGCGAAGAAGGGACTACCCCTAGTGACGAGCAGTACTTC
TRBV27	-	TRBJ1-2	few	CASSYDRRYGYTF	TGTGCCAGCAGTTACGACCGCCGCTATGGCTACACCTTC
TRBV28	-	TRBJ2-2	-	CASARAQGSGELFF	TGTGCCAGCGCTAGGGCCCAAGGTTCAGGGGAGCTGTTTTTT
TRBV5-5	TRBD1	TRBJ2-7	-	CASSWGTGGGHEQYF	TGTGCCAGCAGCTGGGGGACAGGGGGCGGCCACGAGCAGTACTTC
TRBV29-1	-	TRBJ1-4	-	CSVEEREKLFF	TGCAGCGTTGAAGAGCGTGAAAAACTGTTTTTT
TRBV7-7	-	TRBJ1-6	-	CASSSPERGLGNSPLHF	TGTGCTAGCAGCTCCCCCGAGAGAGGGCTGGGTAATTCACCCCTCCACTTT
TRBV19	TRBD1	TRBJ2-1	-	CASSKLQGGNEQFF	TGTGCCAGTAGTAAATTACAGGGGGGTAATGAGCAGTTCTTC
TRBV6-5	-	TRBJ1-6	-	CASSLAGKTNSPLHF	TGTGCCAGCAGTCTAGCCGGGAAAACTAATTCACCCCTCCACTTT
TRBV7-9	-	TRBJ1-2	-	CASSLEGYYGYTF	TGTGCCAGCAGCTTAGAGGGATATTATGGCTACACCTTC
TRBV29-1	-	TRBJ1-1	few	CSVVEGRFTEAFF	TGCAGCGTTGTGGAGGGGAGGTTCACTGAAGCTTTCTTT
TRBV24-1	-	TRBJ1-2	-	CATSDLNFGYTF	TGTGCCACCAGTGATTTGAACTTTGGCTACACCTTC
TRBV12-3/TRBV12-4	TRBD1	TRBJ1-2	-	CASTRQGYGYTF	TGTGCCAGCACCCGACAGGGCTATGGCTACACCTTC
TRBV4-3	-	TRBJ1-1	few	CASSQGVNTEAFF	TGCGCCAGCAGCCAGGGGGTGAACACTGAAGCTTTCTTT
TRBV13	-	TRBJ2-3	-	CASSLDSEDTQYF	TGTGCCAGCAGCTTAGACTCGGAAGATACGCAGTATTTT
TRBV29-1	-	TRBJ1-1	-	CSFRRGAQGTEAFF	TGCAGCTTCCGTCGGGGGGCGCAAGGCACTGAAGCTTTCTTT
TRBV10-1	-	TRBJ2-3	-	CASSPGQILTDTQYF	TGCGCCAGCAGTCCCGGACAGATACTTACAGATACGCAGTATTTT